These T cell receptor beta chains were read from a single sample in a study of T cell repertoires in cytomegalovirus infection. These receptors have no known antigen. TCRdb re-called the reads through MiXCR, storing one row per CDR3 protein. This sample has under 300,000 distinct CDR3 sequences, with about 20% found just once. The material was cultured PBMCs, obtained from culture after CMV antigen stimulation. The receptors were sampled from a human donor in good health (CMV status not recorded). Some clones in this sample may be carry-over from other donors' samples. The CDR3 runs from the conserved cysteine through the conserved F or W. A D gene is named only where the DNA matches it firmly. Clone size, where shown, is once, few, many, or a class for clones that have expanded.

V gene,CDR3 length,D gene,J gene,clone size,CDR3 DNA,CDR3 protein
TRBV7-9,16,TRBD2,TRBJ2-7,NA,TGTGCCAGCGGGACTAGCGAAAGCGGGAAAACCTACGAGCAGTACTTC,CASGTSESGKTYEQYF
TRBV7-2,19,TRBD2,TRBJ2-1,many,TGTGCCAGCAGAGGAGGGACTAGCGGGGGTGACAGCTCCTACAATGAGCAGTTCTTC,CASRGGTSGGDSSYNEQFF
TRBV7-9,15,TRBD2,TRBJ2-7,many,TGTGCCAGCAGCTCGGGCGGGGTAGCGGGCTACGAGCAGTACTTC,CASSSGGVAGYEQYF
TRBV7-2,16,TRBD2,TRBJ2-3,few,TGTGCCAGCAGCAAACTAGCGGGAGGGATCCCGAATACGCAGTATTTT,CASSKLAGGIPNTQYF
TRBV19,14,TRBD1,TRBJ1-1,NA,TGTGCCAGTACCCAACAGGGGCGGGTCACTGAAGCTTTCTTT,CASTQQGRVTEAFF
TRBV7-2,15,TRBD1,TRBJ2-3,many,TGTGCCAGCAGCTTCCGGGACAGGGGTCCAGATACGCAGTATTTT,CASSFRDRGPDTQYF
TRBV5-1,13,NA,TRBJ1-5,many,TGCGCCAGCAGCTTCGCCCTGGGGGAGCCCCAGCATTTT,CASSFALGEPQHF
TRBV7-6,13,NA,TRBJ1-1,few,TGTGCCAGCAGCTTACAGCAGGGTGGTGAAGCTTTCTTT,CASSLQQGGEAFF
TRBV5-1,14,NA,TRBJ2-7,few,TGCGCCAGCAGCTTGGGCTACCAACTCGACGAGCAGTACTTC,CASSLGYQLDEQYF
TRBV6-2/TRBV6-3,18,TRBD1,TRBJ2-1,once,TGTGCCAGCAGTTACTCGAAGGAGGGGGACAGGTCCTACAATGAGCAGTTCTTC,CASSYSKEGDRSYNEQFF
TRBV28,16,NA,TRBJ1-5,many,TGTGCCAGCAGCCCATTCATTTTCCATAGCAATCAGCCCCAGCATTTT,CASSPFIFHSNQPQHF
TRBV12-3/TRBV12-4,13,TRBD2,TRBJ2-7,many,TGTGCCAGCAGAAATAGCGGGAGCTACGAGCAGTACTTC,CASRNSGSYEQYF
TRBV28,18,TRBD2,TRBJ2-2,many,TGTGCCAGCAGTTTATGGGCTCCCGGGACTAGCGGGGGCGGGGAGCTGTTTTTT,CASSLWAPGTSGGGELFF
TRBV27,14,NA,TRBJ1-5,NA,TGTGCCAGCAGTTTAGGACATTCCGGTCAGCCCCAGCATTTT,CASSLGHSGQPQHF
TRBV11-2,16,NA,TRBJ2-2,few,TGTGCCAGCAGCCGATTCAGGGGCTCGGGCACCGGGGAGCTGTTTTTT,CASSRFRGSGTGELFF
TRBV27,13,NA,TRBJ1-1,NA,TGTGCCAGCAGTGCAGGGTTTAACACTGAAGCTTTCTTT,CASSAGFNTEAFF
TRBV6-2/TRBV6-3,15,TRBD2,TRBJ2-2,NA,TGTGCCAGCAAACGGGAGGGATCCTTCACCGGGGAGCTGTTTTTT,CASKREGSFTGELFF
TRBV11-1,14,TRBD1,TRBJ1-1,few,TGTGCCAGCGGCACAGGGGCCGAGAACACTGAAGCTTTCTTT,CASGTGAENTEAFF
TRBV12-3/TRBV12-4,14,NA,TRBJ1-1,NA,TGTGCCAGCAGTTTTGGGAACATGAACACTGAAGCTTTCTTT,CASSFGNMNTEAFF
TRBV6-6,14,NA,TRBJ1-1,NA,TGTGCCAGCAGTTGGACATCCCTTCGCACTAAAGCTTTCTTT,CASSWTSLRTKAFF
TRBV12-3/TRBV12-4,14,NA,TRBJ1-1,NA,TGTGCCAGCAGTCCCCTTGGGGGGAACACTGAAGCTTTCTTT,CASSPLGGNTEAFF
TRBV7-2,15,NA,TRBJ1-6,many,TGTGCCAGCAGCCATTGGACGGATTATAATTCACCCCTCCACTTT,CASSHWTDYNSPLHF
TRBV12-3/TRBV12-4,17,TRBD2,TRBJ2-3,NA,TGTGCCAGCAGCTCACCCTCCTCTAGCGGGGCGAGAGATACGCAGTATTTT,CASSSPSSSGARDTQYF
TRBV4-2,16,TRBD1,TRBJ2-2,few,TGTGCCAGCAGCCAAGATGTAGCAGGGGGTTACGGGGAGCTGTTTTTT,CASSQDVAGGYGELFF
TRBV6-5,14,NA,TRBJ1-4,few,TGTGCCAGCAGTCATATCGGGGGGGATGAAAAACTGTTTTTT,CASSHIGGDEKLFF